The rows below give T cell receptor beta chains drawn from one sample of a study of T cells after yellow fever vaccination. Each CDR3 protein gets one entry after TCRdb re-called the 5' RACE reads with MiXCR. This table has about 220,000 distinct CDR3 sequences, roughly 3.3% appearing once. The sample here was CD4+ T cells sorted from PBMCs, taken 10 days after the yellow fever booster vaccination. All receptors come from a young man who received the YFV17D yellow fever vaccine. Each CDR3 is given with its conserved first and last residue. Each record gives: CDR3 DNA, CDR3 protein, V gene, D gene, J gene, clone size. A D gene is named only where the DNA matches it firmly. The size of a clone is reported for some rows only, either as once, few or many, or as a class for expanded clones.

TGTGCCAGCAGCCAAACCCACAACACAGATACGCAGTATTTT CASSQTHNTDTQYF TRBV7-3 . TRBJ2-3 many
TGTGCCAGCAGCGCCGTAGGGGGCTCGGGCACCGGGGAGCTGTTTTTT CASSAVGGSGTGELFF TRBV6-1 TRBD1 TRBJ2-2 few
TGTGCCAGCAGCCGCAGCGGGGAAGAGACCCAGTACTTC CASSRSGEETQYF TRBV6-2/TRBV6-3 TRBD2 TRBJ2-5 many
TGTGCCAGCAGCCTGTGGAGAACCCGCACAGATACGCAGTATTTT CASSLWRTRTDTQYF TRBV7-2 . TRBJ2-3 few
TGTGCCACCAGCAGAGCTGACAATTCACCCCTCCACTTT CATSRADNSPLHF TRBV15 . TRBJ1-6 many
TGCGCCAGCAGCCGATATCGGACAGGGCGGATGGATGAGCAGTTCTTC CASSRYRTGRMDEQFF TRBV5-1 TRBD1 TRBJ2-1 .
TGTGCCAGCTCACCGAATGAGGTGGGGTACTCTACAGATACGCAGTATTTT CASSPNEVGYSTDTQYF TRBV18 . TRBJ2-3 few
TGTGCCAGCAGTTTACAAAAGGCAGGGGGTATTGGCTACACCTTC CASSLQKAGGIGYTF TRBV28 TRBD1 TRBJ1-2 few
TGTGCCAGCAGCTTAGCGTCTAGCGGGGCCCAAGAGACCCAGTACTTC CASSLASSGAQETQYF TRBV11-2 TRBD2 TRBJ2-5 few
TGCGCCAGCAGCAGGATCAGCGGCGAGACCCAGTACTTC CASSRISGETQYF TRBV5-1 . TRBJ2-5 many
TGCGCCAGCAGCGAGGGACAGGGACGCACACCCCTCCACTTT CASSEGQGRTPLHF TRBV4-3 TRBD1 TRBJ1-6 few
TGTGCCAGCAGCCCCCTGGGGCGGTACCAAGAGACCCAGTACTTC CASSPLGRYQETQYF TRBV7-3 . TRBJ2-5 few
TGCGCCAGCAGCTGGACAGAGAAGGCCTACAATGAGCAGTTCTTC CASSWTEKAYNEQFF TRBV5-1 . TRBJ2-1 many
TGTGCCAGCACCTCCGGGTTGGCCGGGGAGCTGTTTTTT CASTSGLAGELFF TRBV12-3/TRBV12-4 . TRBJ2-2 many
TGTGCCAGCAGCTTTCGGGCTTCGAGAACTGAAGCTTTCTTT CASSFRASRTEAFF TRBV11-2 . TRBJ1-1 .
TGCGCCAGCAGCTTCGGGGGGGCGAGGAGGGCAGATACGCAGTATTTT CASSFGGARRADTQYF TRBV5-1 TRBD2 TRBJ2-3 many
TGTGCCAGCTCACCACTTGGTACAGAGACCCAGTACTTC CASSPLGTETQYF TRBV18 . TRBJ2-5 few
TGCGCCAGCAGTGAGTCGGTAGGGACGTCCATCGACACTGAAGCTTTCTTT CASSESVGTSIDTEAFF TRBV10-2 . TRBJ1-1 .
TGTGCCAGCAGCTCCAGGGTAGGGGGCACAGATACGCAGTATTTT CASSSRVGGTDTQYF TRBV7-2 . TRBJ2-3 .
TGTGCCAGCTCCTCTATACAGGGTAATCAGCCCCAGCATTTT CASSSIQGNQPQHF TRBV18 . TRBJ1-5 many
TGTGCCAGCAGCTTACTGGGTGGGGTCACAGATACGCAGTATTTT CASSLLGGVTDTQYF TRBV7-9 . TRBJ2-3 few
TGCAGCGTGGCAGGGGGGACGGAGACCCAGTACTTC CSVAGGTETQYF TRBV29-1 . TRBJ2-5 .
TGTGCCAGCAGCCTGGGACTATTCTCCTACGAGCAGTACTTC CASSLGLFSYEQYF TRBV3-1 TRBD2 TRBJ2-7 few
TGTGCCAGCAGCTACGGGTCACGCTCTGGAAACACCATATATTTT CASSYGSRSGNTIYF TRBV7-2 . TRBJ1-3 .
TGTGCCAGCAGCTGGACGTCGGGTGCCAATGAGCAGTTCTTC CASSWTSGANEQFF TRBV7-2 . TRBJ2-1 many
TGCAGTGCTAGAGAGAGGAGGTTGGACGCCGCGCGAAATGAGCAGTTCTTC CSARERRLDAARNEQFF TRBV20-1 . TRBJ2-1 many
TGTGCCAGCAGCCCGCCAGACGGTTCTAGCGGGGGAGCGAACACCGGGGAGCTGTTTTTT CASSPPDGSSGGANTGELFF TRBV9 TRBD2 TRBJ2-2 few
TGTGCCAGCAGCCACGTGGGGGGAACAGATACGCAGTATTTT CASSHVGGTDTQYF TRBV14 . TRBJ2-3 few
TGTGCCAGCAGTCTTACAGGGCGCCCACAGACCCAGTACTTC CASSLTGRPQTQYF TRBV5-6 . TRBJ2-5 few
TGTGCCAGCAGCACAGCGGACACCACAGATACGCAGTATTTT CASSTADTTDTQYF TRBV5-4 . TRBJ2-3 .
TGTGCCAGCAGCCAAACCGGGACAGGGAGCCACGAGCAGTACTTC CASSQTGTGSHEQYF TRBV3-1 TRBD1 TRBJ2-7 many
TGCAGTGCTGCCCCCACAGGGGGAAACACCATATATTTT CSAAPTGGNTIYF TRBV20-1 . TRBJ1-3 many
TGTGCCAGCAGCTCGAGACCTGTAAACACCGGGGAGCTGTTTTTT CASSSRPVNTGELFF TRBV7-2 . TRBJ2-2 .
TGTGCCAGCGGCTATCTAGCCAAAAACATTCAGTACTTC CASGYLAKNIQYF TRBV12-3/TRBV12-4 . TRBJ2-4 many
TGTGCCAGCAGTTTATTTCAGGGGTTGACTGAAGCTTTCTTT CASSLFQGLTEAFF TRBV27 . TRBJ1-1 many
TGTGCCAGCAGTTTCCATGGGAGTGCGGCTGAAGCTTTCTTT CASSFHGSAAEAFF TRBV12-3/TRBV12-4 . TRBJ1-1 few
TGTGCCAGCTCACCACGGCCGGGGGTGGATGGCTACACCTTC CASSPRPGVDGYTF TRBV18 . TRBJ1-2 .
TGTGCCAGCAGCCAAGATTCAGGGTTTATGAAAAAACTGTTTTTT CASSQDSGFMKKLFF TRBV4-2 . TRBJ1-4 many
TGTGCCAGCGGGCAGGGTTTGTACAATGAGCAGTTCTTC CASGQGLYNEQFF TRBV6-6 . TRBJ2-1 few